A selection of T cell receptor beta chains follows, all from one sample in a study of radiation and T cells in renal cell carcinoma. Repertoires were generated with immunoSEQ multiplex PCR, while TCRdb's copy carries only in-frame clones and drops some. The sample lists about 19,000 clones, just over 60% seen once, with around 13% in the top ten. The sequencing here drew on tumor tissue, taken from a patient whose treatment included radiotherapy and nephrectomy. The receptor source for this set is a woman between 70 and 85 years old with renal cell carcinoma. The CDR3 runs from the conserved cysteine through the conserved F or W. The D gene is left open where the match is weak. Where a row states a size, it is once, few, many or the class of an expanded clone; other rows omit it.

TRBD1	TRBV4-1	TRBJ1-3	.	17	TGCGCCAGCAGCCAATCGGACAGGCCCGCCTCTGGAAACACCATATATTTT	CASSQSDRPASGNTIYF
TRBD1	TRBV4-3	TRBJ2-5	.	15	TGCGCCAGCAGCCAACTTGGACAGGGAGGAGAGACCCAGTACTTC	CASSQLGQGGETQYF
.	TRBV30	TRBJ2-1	.	13	TGTGCCTGGAGTGTAGGGGGGGCCAATGAGCAGTTCTTC	CAWSVGGANEQFF
TRBD2	TRBV28	TRBJ2-1	.	18	TGTGCCAGCAGGCGGGAACTAGCGGGCCAATTAAGGGGCAATGAGCAGTTCTTC	CASRRELAGQLRGNEQFF
TRBD2	TRBV30	TRBJ2-7	.	15	TGTGCCTGGAGTGTAGAGACTAGCGGGGGGGTTCGGCAGTACTTC	CAWSVETSGGVRQYF
.	TRBV29-1	TRBJ2-7	.	13	TGCAGCGTTGAACGTTCCCGTGGCTACGAGCAGTACTTC	CSVERSRGYEQYF
TRBD2	TRBV6-5	TRBJ2-5	.	16	TGTGCCAGCAGTTCCCTGACAGCGGGGGCGGGAGAGACCCAGTACTTC	CASSSLTAGAGETQYF
.	TRBV11-1	TRBJ2-3	medium-sized	13	TGTGCCAGCAGCTCCCTCATCACAGATACGCAGTATTTT	CASSSLITDTQYF
TRBD1	TRBV2	TRBJ1-6	few	16	TGTGCCAGCAGCTCGACCGGGACAGATTATAATTCACCCCTCCACTTT	CASSSTGTDYNSPLHF
TRBD1	TRBV9	TRBJ1-1	.	14	TGTGCCAGCAGCGAGGGAGACAGGGAAACTGAAGCTTTCTTT	CASSEGDRETEAFF
.	TRBV6-5	TRBJ2-7	.	12	TGTGCCAGCAGTTATCAGGGTGGCGAGCAGTACTTC	CASSYQGGEQYF
.	TRBV2	TRBJ1-1	few	13	TGTGCCAGCCGGTCAGGGGCGAACACTGAAGCTTTCTTT	CASRSGANTEAFF
.	TRBV14	TRBJ1-2	few	13	TGTGCCAGCAGCTGGACAGTTAACTATGGCTACACCTTC	CASSWTVNYGYTF
.	TRBV6-5	TRBJ1-2	few	13	TGTGCCAGCAGTTACTTCAGGGAACGGGGCTACACCTTC	CASSYFRERGYTF
TRBD1	TRBV28	TRBJ2-1	.	15	TGTGCCAGCAGTTCACCAGGGGGCAAGGGCAATGAGCAGTTCTTC	CASSSPGGKGNEQFF
.	TRBV19	TRBJ2-5	.	13	TGTGCCAGTAGTGCAGCTAGCGCGGAGACCCAGTACTTC	CASSAASAETQYF
TRBD1	TRBV7-9	TRBJ1-5	.	16	TGTGCCAGCAGCTTTAAACAGGACAGGGGGCTGCAGCCCCAGCATTTT	CASSFKQDRGLQPQHF
TRBD1	TRBV5-6	TRBJ1-2	.	14	TGTGCCAGCAGCCCGGGACAGGGCGGCTATGGCTACACCTTC	CASSPGQGGYGYTF
.	TRBV30	TRBJ1-2	.	12	TGTGCCTGGAGTGATCTAGGCCATGGCTACACCTTC	CAWSDLGHGYTF
.	TRBV12-5	TRBJ2-3	.	17	TGTGCTAGTGGTTTGGTACAAAGGTCTAGCGAAACAGATACGCAGTATTTT	CASGLVQRSSETDTQYF
.	TRBV5-4	TRBJ2-7	.	14	TGTGCCAGCAGCTTGTTAGGAGGGGGTTCCGAGCAGTACTTC	CASSLLGGGSEQYF